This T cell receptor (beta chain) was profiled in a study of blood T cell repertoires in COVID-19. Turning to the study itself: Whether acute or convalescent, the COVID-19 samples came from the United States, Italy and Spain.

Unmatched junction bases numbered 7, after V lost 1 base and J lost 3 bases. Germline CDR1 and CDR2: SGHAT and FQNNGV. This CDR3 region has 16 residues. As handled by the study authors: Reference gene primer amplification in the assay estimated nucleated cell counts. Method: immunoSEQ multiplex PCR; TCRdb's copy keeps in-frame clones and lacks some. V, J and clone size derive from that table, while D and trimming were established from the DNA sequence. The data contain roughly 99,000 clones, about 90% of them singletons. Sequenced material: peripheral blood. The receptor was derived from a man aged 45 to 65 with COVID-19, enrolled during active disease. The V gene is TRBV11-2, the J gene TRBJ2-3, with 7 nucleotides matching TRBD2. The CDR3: CASSLVSGGGTDTQYF. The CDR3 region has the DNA TGTGCCAGCAGCTTAGTTTCGGGGGGTGGGACAGATACGCAGTATTTT.